Listed here are 13 T cell receptor beta chains from one sample, sequenced in a study of blood T cell repertoires in COVID-19. Sequencing used immunoSEQ multiplex PCR; TCRdb keeps in-frame clones, though not all of them. The sample lists approximately 170,000 clones; about 80% were seen once. Specimen: peripheral blood. The receptors originated from a woman older than 75 with acute or convalescent COVID-19.

The J gene is TRBJ1-1, the V gene TRBV7-9; D perhaps matches TRBD1 (6 bases). Germline CDR1 and CDR2: SEHNR and FQNEAQ (reference sequence). V was trimmed by 5 bases and J by 2 bases, leaving 9 bases between them. There are 13 residues in the CDR3. CDR3 DNA sequence: TGTGCCAGCAGCCGGACAGAAAACACTGAAGCTTTCTTT. This codes for CASSRTENTEAFF.

V usage is TRBV23-1 and J usage is TRBJ1-5, with 9 bases aligning to TRBD1. TRBV23-1 is assigned to the ORF class and has an uncertain function. CDR3 length: 18 residues. V lost 3 bases to trimming and J lost 2 bases; unmatched junction nucleotides: 11. The DNA of the CDR3 is TGCGCCAGCAGTCATCGCGGGGCGGGACAGGGTGGCAATCAGCCCCAGCATTTT. It specifies CASSHRGAGQGGNQPQHF.

V usage is TRBV7-9 and J usage is TRBJ1-1; D is ambiguous. This CDR3 spans 13 amino acids. From germline, CDR1 is SEHNR and CDR2 FQNEAQ (reference sequence). The V and J ends lost 5 bases and 3 bases respectively, with 10 bases between them. The CDR3 spells CASSPRRDTEAFF. For the CDR3, the DNA is TGTGCCAGCAGCCCCCGACGGGACACTGAAGCTTTCTTT.

The V and J genes are TRBV5-1 and TRBJ2-2, with D possibly TRBD1 on 5 matching bases. The V gene lost 4 bases and the J gene lost 0 bases, with 10 bases spanning the gap. The CDR3 totals 15 residues. From germline, CDR1 is SGHRS and CDR2 YFSETQ. CDR3 sequence (DNA): TGCGCCAGCAGCCCGGACACCCCGAACACCGGGGAGCTGTTTTTT. It is translated as CASSPDTPNTGELFF.

The V and J genes are TRBV28 and TRBJ2-7, with 7 bases that match TRBD1. V shed 7 bases and J 6 bases; nucleotides not matched to a gene: 15. The germline V gene encodes CDR1 MDHEN and CDR2 SYDVKM. This CDR3 spans 15 amino acids. The CDR3 bases are TGTGCCAGCACCACTCCTGAGACAGGGTATAGCGAGCAGTACTTC. This translates into CASTTPETGYSEQYF.

This clone was detected only a few times. The CDR3 DNA is TGTGCCAGTAGTACCCTAGCGGGAGGGACCAGAAACATTCAGTACTTC. It yields the protein CASSTLAGGTRNIQYF. This chain uses TRBV19 with TRBJ2-4, with 12 bases fitting TRBD2. V lost 4 bases to trimming and J lost 6 bases; unmatched junction nucleotides: 7. Per germline, CDR1 LNHDA and CDR2 SQIVND (reference sequence). The CDR3 is 16 residues long.

V and J are TRBV29-1 and TRBJ1-1; TRBD1 is a possible D gene (5 bases). This CDR3 is 12 amino acids long. V was trimmed by 2 bases and J by 7 bases, leaving 11 bases between them. Germline V lookup: CDR1 SQVTM, CDR2 ANQGSEA. CDR3 sequence (DNA): TGCAGCGTTGAAAAGGGACTCCTTGAAGCTTTCTTT. Protein sequence: CSVEKGLLEAFF.

J is TRBJ2-3 and V is TRBV18, with 7 positions matching TRBD2. The CDR3 consists of 14 residues. Per the germline V gene, CDR1 is KGHSH and CDR2 is LQKENI. The V gene end was trimmed by 0 bases and the J gene end by 6 bases; junction bases not matched to a gene: 3. The CDR3 loop is CASSPPTSRDTQYF. The CDR3 DNA is TGTGCCAGCTCACCACCGACTAGCAGGGATACGCAGTATTTT.

There are a few counts of this clone. The V call is TRBV3-1 (or the pseudogene TRBV3-2), the J call TRBJ1-2; D not resolved. The CDR3 extends over 12 amino acids. Trimming left V 5 bases short and J 8 bases short, with 12 bases between. Looked up from germline, CDR1 is LGHDT and CDR2 is YNNKEL (reference sequence). The CDR3 loop reads CASSDTPGGYTF. The CDR3 nucleotides are TGTGCCAGCAGCGATACCCCAGGAGGCTACACCTTC.

For this clone: Other DNA sequences of this sample code for an identical CDR3. The chain links TRBV3-1 (or the pseudogene TRBV3-2) to TRBJ2-4; D not resolved. CDR1 and CDR2 (germline): LGHDT, YNNKEL (reference sequence). Between the trimmed V and J ends, which lost 1 base and 2 bases, there was a span of 9 bases. The CDR3 totals 15 residues. CDR3: CASSQGAGPKNIQYF. DNA for the CDR3: TGTGCCAGCAGCCAAGGGGCAGGTCCCAAAAACATTCAGTACTTC.

This chain connects TRBV2 to TRBJ2-3, with TRBD1 as a possible D gene (5 bases). V gave up 7 bases and J gave up 6 bases, with 17 bases separating them. The length of the CDR3 is 14 residues. Germline assignment: CDR1 SNHLY and CDR2 FYNNEI. The CDR3 loop reads CASILFQGSDTQYF. CDR3 in DNA: TGTGCCAGCATCTTATTCCAGGGAAGCGATACGCAGTATTTT.

This chain uses TRBV9 with TRBJ2-3, with a tentative D call TRBD1 (5 bases). This CDR3 comprises 16 residues. The ends were cut back, 0 bases at V and 1 base at J, with 12 bases in the middle. Germline V gene lookup returns CDR1 SGDLS and CDR2 YYNGEE. The CDR3 DNA is TGTGCCAGCAGCGTAGAGTTGACAGACCGCACAGATACGCAGTATTTT. It specifies CASSVELTDRTDTQYF.

V usage is TRBV12-3 or TRBV12-4 and J usage is TRBJ2-5; TRBD2 agrees at 10 bases. The CDR3 extends over 13 amino acids. V lost 9 bases to trimming and J lost 2 bases; unmatched junction nucleotides: 3. The CDR3 DNA follows: TGTGCCAGTACTAGCGGGGTACAAGAGACCCAGTACTTC. Encoded protein: CASTSGVQETQYF.